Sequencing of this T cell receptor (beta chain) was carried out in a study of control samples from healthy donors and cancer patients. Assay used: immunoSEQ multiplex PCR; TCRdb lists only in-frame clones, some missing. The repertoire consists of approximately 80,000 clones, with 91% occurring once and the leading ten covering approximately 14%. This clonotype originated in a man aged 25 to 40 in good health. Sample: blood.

In nucleotides, the CDR3 is TGCGCCAGCAGTTCGCGGGGGCCGCCCTACGAGCAGTACTTC. Protein product: CASSSRGPPYEQYF. The V call is TRBV10-1, the J call TRBJ2-7; a weak D match, TRBD2 (7 bases). The V and J ends lost 5 bases and 2 bases respectively, with 13 bases between them. Per germline, CDR1 WNHNN and CDR2 SYGVQD (reference sequence). CDR3 length equals 14 residues.